A few counts support the clone carrying this TCR beta chain. Its specificity is not known. This record comes from a study of T-cell memory formation after mild COVID-19. Overall study findings and caveats: Among contracting clones, CD4+ were mainly CM/EM and CD8+ enriched in EMRA.

TCRdb re-called the 5' RACE reads through MiXCR, storing one row per CDR3 protein. Here the sample spans 250,000 to 400,000 distinct CDR3 sequences, roughly an eighth being singletons. Trimming cost V 6 bases and J 1 base, with 12 bases left between them. The CDR3 has 14 amino acids. The sequenced material came from PBMCs or a T cell subset sorted from them (not recorded which). The sequence derives from a young man who had mild COVID-19 (a few samples of this study predate the infection). Cell type and time point are not known. The chain combines TRBV12-3 or TRBV12-4 with TRBJ2-5; weak D call: TRBD2 (7 bases). The CDR3 nucleotides read TGTGCCAGCAGCCCGGGGGGCGGCCAAGAGACCCAGTACTTC. Translated: CASSPGGGQETQYF.